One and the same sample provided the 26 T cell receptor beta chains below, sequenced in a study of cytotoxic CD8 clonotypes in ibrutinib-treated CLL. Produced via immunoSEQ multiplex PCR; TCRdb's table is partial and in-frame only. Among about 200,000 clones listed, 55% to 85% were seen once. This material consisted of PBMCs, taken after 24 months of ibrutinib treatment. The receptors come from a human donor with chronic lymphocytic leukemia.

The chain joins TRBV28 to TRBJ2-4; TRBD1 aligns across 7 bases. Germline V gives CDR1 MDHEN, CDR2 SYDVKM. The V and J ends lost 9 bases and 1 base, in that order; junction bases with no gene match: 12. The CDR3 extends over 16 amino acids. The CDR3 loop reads CASSQTGPLAKNIQYF. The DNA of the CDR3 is TGTGCCAGTTCTCAGACAGGGCCACTTGCCAAAAACATTCAGTACTTC.

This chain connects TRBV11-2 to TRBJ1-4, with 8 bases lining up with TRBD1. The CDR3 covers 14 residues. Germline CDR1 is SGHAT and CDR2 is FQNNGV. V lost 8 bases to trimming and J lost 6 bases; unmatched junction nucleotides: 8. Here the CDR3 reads CASSRTGTDEKLFF. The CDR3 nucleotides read TGTGCCAGCTCCCGGACAGGGACAGATGAAAAACTGTTTTTT.

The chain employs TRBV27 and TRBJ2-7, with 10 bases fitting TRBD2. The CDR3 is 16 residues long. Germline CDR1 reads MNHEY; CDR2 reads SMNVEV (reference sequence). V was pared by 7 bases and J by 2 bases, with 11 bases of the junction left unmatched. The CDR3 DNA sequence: TGTGCCAGCATTCCAAATCTAGCGGGAGCCCCCTACGAGCAGTACTTC. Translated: CASIPNLAGAPYEQYF.

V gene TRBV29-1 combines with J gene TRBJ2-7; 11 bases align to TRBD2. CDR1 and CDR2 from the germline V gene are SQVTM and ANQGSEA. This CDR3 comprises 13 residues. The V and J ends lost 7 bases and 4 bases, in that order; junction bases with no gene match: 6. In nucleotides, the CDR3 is TGCAGCGCCAGACTAGCGGGAAGGTACGAGCAGTACTTC. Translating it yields CSARLAGRYEQYF.

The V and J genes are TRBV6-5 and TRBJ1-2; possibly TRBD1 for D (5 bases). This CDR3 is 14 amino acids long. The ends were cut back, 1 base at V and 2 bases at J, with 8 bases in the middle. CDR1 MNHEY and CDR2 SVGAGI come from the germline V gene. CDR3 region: CASSYLGENYGYTF. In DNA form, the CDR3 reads TGTGCCAGCAGTTACTTGGGGGAAAACTATGGCTACACCTTC.

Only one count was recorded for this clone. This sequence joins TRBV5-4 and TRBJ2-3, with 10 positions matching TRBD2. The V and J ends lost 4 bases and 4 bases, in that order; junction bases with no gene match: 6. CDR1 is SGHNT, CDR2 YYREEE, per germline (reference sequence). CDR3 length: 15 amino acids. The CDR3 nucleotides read TGTGCCAGCAGCCTTAATCTAGCGGGGGCAGATACGCAGTATTTT. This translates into CASSLNLAGADTQYF.

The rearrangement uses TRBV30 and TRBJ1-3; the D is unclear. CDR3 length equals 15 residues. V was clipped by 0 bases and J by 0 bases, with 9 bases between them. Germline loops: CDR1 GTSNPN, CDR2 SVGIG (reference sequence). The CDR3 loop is CAWSVLRSSGNTIYF. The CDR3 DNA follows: TGTGCCTGGAGTGTACTACGCAGCTCTGGAAACACCATATATTTT.

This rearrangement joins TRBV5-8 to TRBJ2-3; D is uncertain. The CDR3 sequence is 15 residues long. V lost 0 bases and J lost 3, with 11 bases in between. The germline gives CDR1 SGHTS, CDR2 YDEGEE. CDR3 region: CASSLAEVGTDTQYF. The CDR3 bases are TGTGCCAGCAGCTTGGCCGAAGTTGGGACAGATACGCAGTATTTT.

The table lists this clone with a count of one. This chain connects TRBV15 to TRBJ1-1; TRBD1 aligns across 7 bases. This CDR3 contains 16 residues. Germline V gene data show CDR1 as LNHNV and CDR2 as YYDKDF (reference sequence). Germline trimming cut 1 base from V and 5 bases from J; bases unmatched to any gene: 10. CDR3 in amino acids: CATSRVGQGVDTEAFF. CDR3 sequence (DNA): TGTGCCACCAGCAGAGTTGGGCAGGGGGTAGATACTGAAGCTTTCTTT.

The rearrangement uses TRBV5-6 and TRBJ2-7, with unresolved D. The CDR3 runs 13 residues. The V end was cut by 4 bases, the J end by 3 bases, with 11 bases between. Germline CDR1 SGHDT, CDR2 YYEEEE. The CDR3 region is CASSPGRVYEQYF. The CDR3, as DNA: TGTGCCAGCAGCCCCGGCCGGGTCTACGAGCAGTACTTC.

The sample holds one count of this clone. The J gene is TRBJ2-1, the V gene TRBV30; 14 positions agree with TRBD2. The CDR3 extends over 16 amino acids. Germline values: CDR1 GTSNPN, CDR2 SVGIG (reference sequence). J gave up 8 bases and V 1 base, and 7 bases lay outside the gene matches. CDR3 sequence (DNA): TGTGCCTGGAGTGACTCGGGACTAGCGGGAGCCGATGAGCAGTTCTTC. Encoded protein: CAWSDSGLAGADEQFF.

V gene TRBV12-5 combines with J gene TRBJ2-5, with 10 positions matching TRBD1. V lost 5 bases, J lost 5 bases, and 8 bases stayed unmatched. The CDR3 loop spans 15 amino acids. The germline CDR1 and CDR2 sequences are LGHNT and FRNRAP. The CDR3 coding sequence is TGTGCTAGTGGTCAGGGACAGGGGAATTGGGAGACCCAGTACTTC. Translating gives CASGQGQGNWETQYF.

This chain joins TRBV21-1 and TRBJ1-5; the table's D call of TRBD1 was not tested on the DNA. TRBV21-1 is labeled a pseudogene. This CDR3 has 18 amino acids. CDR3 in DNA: TGTGCCAGCAGCATAAGACAGGGGGACACGAGAGTTTATCAGCCCCAGCATTTT. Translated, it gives CASSIRQGDTRVYQPQHF.

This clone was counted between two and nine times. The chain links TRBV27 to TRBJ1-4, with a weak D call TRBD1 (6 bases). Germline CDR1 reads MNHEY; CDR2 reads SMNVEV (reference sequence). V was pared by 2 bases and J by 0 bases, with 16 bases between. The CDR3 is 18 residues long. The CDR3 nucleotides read TGTGCCAGCAGTTTACCCGGGACACCCACAGCAACTAATGAAAAACTGTTTTTT. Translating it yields CASSLPGTPTATNEKLFF.

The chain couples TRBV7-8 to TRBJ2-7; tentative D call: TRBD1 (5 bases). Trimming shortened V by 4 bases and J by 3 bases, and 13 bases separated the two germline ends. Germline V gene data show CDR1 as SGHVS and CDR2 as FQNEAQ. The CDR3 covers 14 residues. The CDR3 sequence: CASSSTWGDYEQYF. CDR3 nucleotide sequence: TGTGCCAGCAGCTCGACGTGGGGCGACTACGAGCAGTACTTC.

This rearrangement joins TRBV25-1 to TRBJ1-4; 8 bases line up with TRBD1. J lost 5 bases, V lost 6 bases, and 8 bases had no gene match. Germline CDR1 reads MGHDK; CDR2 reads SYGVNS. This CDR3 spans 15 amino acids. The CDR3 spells CASSQGTGENEKLFF. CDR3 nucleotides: TGTGCCAGCAGCCAAGGGACAGGCGAAAATGAAAAACTGTTTTTT.

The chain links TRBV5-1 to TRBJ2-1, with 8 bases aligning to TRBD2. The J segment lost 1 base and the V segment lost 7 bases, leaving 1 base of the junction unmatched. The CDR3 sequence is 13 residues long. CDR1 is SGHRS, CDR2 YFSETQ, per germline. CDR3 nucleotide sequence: TGCGCCAGCTCGGGGGGGTCCTACAATGAGCAGTTCTTC. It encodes CASSGGSYNEQFF.

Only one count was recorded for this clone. CDR3 residues: CASSRKQTYEQYF. As DNA, the CDR3 is TGTGCCAGCAGCCGAAAACAGACCTACGAGCAGTACTTC. The chain carries TRBV7-9 and TRBJ2-7; the D is unclear. Germline V gene data show CDR1 as SEHNR and CDR2 as FQNEAQ (reference sequence). This CDR3 comprises 13 residues. Trimming left V 5 bases short and J 2 bases short, with 10 bases between.

The DNA for the CDR3 is TGTGCCAGCAGTTACAAATACAGCAATCAGCCCCAGCATTTT. It yields the protein CASSYKYSNQPQHF. J is TRBJ1-5 and V is TRBV6-5; no definite D call. Germline loops: CDR1 MNHEY, CDR2 SVGAGI. The V end was cut by 2 bases, the J end by 1 base, with 6 bases between. The CDR3 contains 14 residues.

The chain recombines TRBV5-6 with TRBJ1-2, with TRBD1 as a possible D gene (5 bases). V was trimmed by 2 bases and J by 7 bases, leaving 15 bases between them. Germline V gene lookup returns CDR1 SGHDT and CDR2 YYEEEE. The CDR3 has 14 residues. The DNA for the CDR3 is TGTGCCAGCAGCTTATTCAGGGTGACGGGTGGCTACACCTTC. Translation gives CASSLFRVTGGYTF.

Here the CDR3 reads CASSSTGLAVHEQYF. The CDR3, as DNA: TGTGCCAGCAGCTCCACCGGACTAGCGGTCCACGAGCAGTACTTC. The rearrangement links TRBV7-2 to TRBJ2-7; 10 bases agree with TRBD2. Looked up from germline, CDR1 is SGHTA and CDR2 is FQGNSA. CDR3 length: 15 amino acids. Trimming took 4 bases from V and 5 from J; bases not matched to a gene: 8.

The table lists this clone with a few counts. The CDR3 bases are TGTGCCTCCGGGCGGAATGAGCAGTTCTTC. Amino acid sequence: CASGRNEQFF. The chain employs TRBV30 and TRBJ2-1; D is uncertain. The CDR3 extends over 10 amino acids. V dropped 7 bases and J dropped 7 bases, with 8 bases sitting between them. Germline lookup yields CDR1 GTSNPN and CDR2 SVGIG (reference sequence).

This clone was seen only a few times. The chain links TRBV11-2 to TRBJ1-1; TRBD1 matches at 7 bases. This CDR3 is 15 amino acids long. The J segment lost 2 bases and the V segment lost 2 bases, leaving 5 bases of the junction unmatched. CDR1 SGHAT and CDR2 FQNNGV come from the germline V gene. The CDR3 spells CASSLFGTDNTEAFF. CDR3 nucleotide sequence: TGTGCCAGCAGCTTATTTGGGACAGATAACACTGAAGCTTTCTTT.

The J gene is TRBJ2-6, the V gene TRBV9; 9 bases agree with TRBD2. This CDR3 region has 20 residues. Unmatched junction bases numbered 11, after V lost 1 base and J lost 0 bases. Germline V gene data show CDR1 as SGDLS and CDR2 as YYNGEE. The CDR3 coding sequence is TGTGCCAGCAGCGTAAGACCCTTACTAGCGGGCGTCTCTGGGGCCAACGTCCTGACTTTC. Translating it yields CASSVRPLLAGVSGANVLTF.

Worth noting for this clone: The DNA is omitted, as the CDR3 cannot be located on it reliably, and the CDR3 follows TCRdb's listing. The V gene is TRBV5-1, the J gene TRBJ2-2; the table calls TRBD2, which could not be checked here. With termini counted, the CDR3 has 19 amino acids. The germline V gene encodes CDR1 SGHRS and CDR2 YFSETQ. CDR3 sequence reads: CASSLKVFGSGIATGELFF.

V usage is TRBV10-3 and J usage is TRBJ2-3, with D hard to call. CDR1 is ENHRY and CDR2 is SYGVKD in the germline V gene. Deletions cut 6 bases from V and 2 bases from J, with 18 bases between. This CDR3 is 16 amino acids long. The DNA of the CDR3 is TGTGCCATCAGCGCAAGCCGAGGAGTGTTCACAGATACGCAGTATTTT. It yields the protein CAISASRGVFTDTQYF.